This T cell receptor (beta chain) stems from a study of control samples from healthy donors and cancer patients. Here immunoSEQ multiplex PCR was the method, and the copy in TCRdb shows in-frame clones only, minus some. The sample lists some 120,000 clones; around 86% were seen once. Looked up from germline, CDR1 is SGHTA and CDR2 is FQGNSA. With 1 base removed from V and 7 bases from J, the gap between germline ends came to 4 bases. This CDR3 has 11 amino acids. The TCR comes from a man in his forties in good health. Sample: blood. This sequence joins TRBV7-2 and TRBJ2-5; no reliable D call. CDR3 DNA sequence: TGTGCCAGCAGCTTAGTTGCGACCCAGTACTTC. Its translation is CASSLVATQYF.